Listed here are 2 T cell receptor beta chains from one sample, sequenced in a study of blood T cell repertoires in COVID-19. The assay was immunoSEQ multiplex PCR, and TCRdb's table has in-frame clones only and misses some. The sample contains 260,000 or so clones, 85% of which appear only once. The source material was PBMCs or T cells enriched from blood (not recorded which). The receptors here all came from a woman in her fifties or sixties who had recovered from COVID-19.

V gene TRBV7-2 combines with J gene TRBJ2-5; D is unclear. Trimming removed 5 bases at V and 5 bases at J, with 6 bases between. Germline lookup yields CDR1 SGHTA and CDR2 FQGNSA. The CDR3 spans 11 residues. The CDR3 protein is CASSPRETQYF. Written as DNA, the CDR3 is TGTGCCAGCAGCCCCAGGGAGACCCAGTACTTC.

This chain connects TRBV9 to TRBJ1-1, with no clear D. This CDR3 has 16 residues. The V gene lost 3 bases and the J gene lost 0 bases, with 15 bases spanning the gap. The germline V gene encodes CDR1 SGDLS and CDR2 YYNGEE. CDR3 sequence reads: CASSASPAGMNTEAFF. For the CDR3, the DNA is TGTGCCAGCAGCGCTAGTCCGGCGGGTATGAACACTGAAGCTTTCTTT.